The text below deals with one TCR beta chain. Antigen: not known. The PCR ran on 60 Vbeta and 13 Jbeta primers. TCRdb's table, derived via immunoSEQ multiplex PCR, lists solely in-frame clones and lacks some. Of over 150,000 clones listed, roughly 70% are singletons. The entry originates in a study of cytomegalovirus exposure and HLA in healthy donors. Study summary: Around 200 million T cells yielded more than 95 million unique TCR beta sequences, as an earlier analysis found.

General study results and limits: An analysis that was carried out later associated fewer than 20,000 TCR beta sequences with HLA alleles at 0.05 false discovery rate.

With 6 bases clipped from V and 0 bases from J, the junction kept 10 bases outside the gene matches. Germline values: CDR1 MDHEN, CDR2 SYDVKM. The CDR3 covers 17 residues. The V call is TRBV28, the J call TRBJ1-5, with 8 bases aligning to TRBD1. This sequence originates from a male donor in good health and CMV-seronegative. The sequenced material came from PBMCs. This CDR3 is CASRRDRPLYSNQPQHF. CDR3 DNA: TGTGCCAGCAGAAGGGACAGGCCCCTATATAGCAATCAGCCCCAGCATTTT. Combining the CDR3 with reference TRBV28 and TRBJ1-5 gives the whole variable domain DVKVTQSSRYLVKRTGEKVFLECVQDMDHENMFWYRQDPGLGLRLIYFSYDVKMKEKGDIPEGYSVSREKKERFSLILESASTNQTSMYLCASRRDRPLYSNQPQHFGDGTRLSIL.